The 10 T cell receptor beta chains below come from one sample, sequenced in a study of T-cell reconstitution after alpha-beta-depleted transplantation in children. A TCRbeta library incorporating unique molecular identifiers was prepared. In TCRdb, the PCR reads were re-called with MiXCR into one record per CDR3 protein. This table has approximately 590,000 distinct CDR3 sequences, more than 9% appearing once. This specimen was PBMCs from the stem cell graft donor, taken from the stem cell graft. Receptor source: a human donor who donated a stem cell graft to a child with acute myeloid leukemia.

This chain uses TRBV6-2 or TRBV6-3 with TRBJ2-7, with 7 bases matching TRBD1. V lost 7 bases to trimming and J lost 6 bases; unmatched junction nucleotides: 9. This CDR3 has 13 residues. CDR1 is MNHEY, CDR2 SVGEGT, per germline. CDR3: CASKQTGNAEQYF. Written as DNA, the CDR3 is TGTGCCAGCAAACAGACAGGGAACGCCGAGCAGTACTTC.

In this sample, this clonotype turned up a few times. The chain couples TRBV5-6 to TRBJ2-1; 8 bases align to TRBD2. V lost 2 bases and J lost 3; bases outside the gene matches: 4. The CDR3 is 15 amino acids. The germline V gene has CDR1 SGHDT and CDR2 YYEEEE. The DNA for the CDR3 is TGTGCCAGCAGCTTAATACTAGCGGACTACAATGAGCAGTTCTTC. This encodes CASSLILADYNEQFF.

This clonotype was counted only a few times. The chain joins TRBV29-1 to TRBJ2-3, with D possibly matching TRBD2 (6 bases). This CDR3 contains 13 residues. V was trimmed by 2 bases and J by 5 bases, leaving 11 bases between them. CDR1 and CDR2 from the germline V gene are SQVTM and ANQGSEA. The CDR3 DNA reads TGCAGCGTTGAACAGCGGGTCGGAGATACGCAGTATTTT. Protein product: CSVEQRVGDTQYF.

This clonotype has a handful of counts. V usage is TRBV7-2 and J usage is TRBJ2-3, with D perhaps matching TRBD1 or TRBD2 (5 bases each). Germline CDR1 reads SGHTA; CDR2 reads FQGNSA. This CDR3 is 13 amino acids long. V was trimmed by 7 bases and J by 8 bases, leaving 16 bases between them. This CDR3 is CASTHGTSGTQYF. The CDR3 DNA reads as TGTGCCAGCACCCACGGGACCAGCGGTACGCAGTATTTT.

The CDR3 region has the DNA TGTGCCAGCAGCTTGGTGGTAGCGGGATCAGAGACCCAGTACTTC. This encodes CASSLVVAGSETQYF. The chain employs TRBV5-5 and TRBJ2-5; 8 positions match TRBD2. Germline V gene sequence: CDR1 SGHKS, CDR2 YYEKEE (reference sequence). Trimming removed 0 bases from V and 4 bases from J; junction bases left unmatched: 5. This CDR3 is built from 15 residues. The whole variable domain, filled in from reference TRBV5-5 and TRBJ2-5, reads DAGVTQSPTHLIKTRGQQVTLRCSPISGHKSVSWYQQVLGQGPQFIFQYYEKEERGRGNFPDRFSARQFPNYSSELNVNALLLGDSALYLCASSLVVAGSETQYFGPGTRLLVL.

This sequence joins TRBV29-1 and TRBJ1-4; 7 bases match TRBD1. The CDR3 sequence is 13 residues long. V was pared by 7 bases and J by 0 bases, with 2 bases of the junction left unmatched. From germline, CDR1 is SQVTM and CDR2 ANQGSEA. This CDR3 is CSGQGATNEKLFF. The CDR3, as DNA: TGCAGCGGGCAGGGGGCAACTAATGAAAAACTGTTTTTT.

This clonotype has a handful of counts. This chain links TRBV6-5 with TRBJ1-2, with a possible D match to TRBD1 (5 bases). CDR1 is MNHEY and CDR2 is SVGAGI in the germline V gene. The V end was cut by 0 bases, the J end by 7 bases, with 12 bases between. The CDR3 is 14 residues long. CDR3: CASSYSVVRAGYTF. The CDR3 DNA follows: TGTGCCAGCAGTTACTCCGTCGTCAGGGCTGGCTACACCTTC.

This clonotype was counted a few times. This sequence joins TRBV29-1 and TRBJ2-1, with 7 bases fitting TRBD2. Germline CDR1 is SQVTM and CDR2 is ANQGSEA. The CDR3 has 13 amino acids. The trim removed 1 base at V and 7 bases at J, leaving 4 bases unmatched. The CDR3 DNA reads as TGCAGCGTTGAAGGGACTAGTATAAATGAGCAGTTCTTC. This gives the protein CSVEGTSINEQFF.

This clonotype has just a few counts. The CDR3 region has the DNA TGTGCCAGCACCCTAGACCCCGCCAATGAGCAGTTCTTC. It translates to CASTLDPANEQFF. The chain links TRBV28 to TRBJ2-1; D is undetermined. V lost 7 bases, J lost 6 bases, and 13 bases lay in between. Per the germline V gene, CDR1 is MDHEN and CDR2 is SYDVKM. This CDR3 region has 13 residues. The full variable domain, its missing parts supplied by reference TRBV28 and TRBJ2-1, is DVKVTQSSRYLVKRTGEKVFLECVQDMDHENMFWYRQDPGLGLRLIYFSYDVKMKEKGDIPEGYSVSREKKERFSLILESASTNQTSMYLCASTLDPANEQFFGPGTRLTVL.

The chain employs TRBV12-3 or TRBV12-4 and TRBJ2-1; 11 nucleotides match TRBD2. The CDR3 length is 16 residues. V was pared by 5 bases and J by 5 bases, with 8 bases of the junction left unmatched. CDR3 in amino acids: CASSPHLAGGDNEQFF. CDR3 sequence (DNA): TGTGCCAGCAGTCCCCATCTAGCGGGAGGTGACAATGAGCAGTTCTTC.